This T cell receptor (beta chain) was identified in a study of control samples from healthy donors and cancer patients. CDR3 length: 13 amino acids. The V and J ends lost 8 bases and 3 bases respectively, with 12 bases between them. Per germline, CDR1 SNHLY and CDR2 FYNNEI. Profiling relied on immunoSEQ multiplex PCR, and the TCRdb table lists in-frame clones only, not all of them. The sample carries approximately 89,000 clones, 86% recorded once. The chain is built from TRBV2 and TRBJ2-3; D call uncertain. This receptor was taken from a man aged 25-45 years in good health. The sequencing input was blood. Written as DNA, the CDR3 is TGTGCCAGCGGCGGCAGCCGTACAGATACGCAGTATTTT. This gives the protein CASGGSRTDTQYF.